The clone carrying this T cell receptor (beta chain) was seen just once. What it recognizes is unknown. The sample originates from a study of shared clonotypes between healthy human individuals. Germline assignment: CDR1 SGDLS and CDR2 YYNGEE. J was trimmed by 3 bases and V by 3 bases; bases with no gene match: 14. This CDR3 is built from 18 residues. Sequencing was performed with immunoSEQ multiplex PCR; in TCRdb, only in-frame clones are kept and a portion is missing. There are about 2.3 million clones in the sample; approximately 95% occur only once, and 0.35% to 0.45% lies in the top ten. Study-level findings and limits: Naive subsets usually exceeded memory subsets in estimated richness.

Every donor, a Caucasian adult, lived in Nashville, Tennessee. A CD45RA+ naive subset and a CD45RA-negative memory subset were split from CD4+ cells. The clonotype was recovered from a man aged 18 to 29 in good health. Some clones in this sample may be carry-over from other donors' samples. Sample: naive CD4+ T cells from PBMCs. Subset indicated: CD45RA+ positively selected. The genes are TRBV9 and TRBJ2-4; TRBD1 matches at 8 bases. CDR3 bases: TGTGCCAGCAGCGCCAACGCCCGACAGGGGAGTAGCAAAAACATTCAGTACTTC. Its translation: CASSANARQGSSKNIQYF.